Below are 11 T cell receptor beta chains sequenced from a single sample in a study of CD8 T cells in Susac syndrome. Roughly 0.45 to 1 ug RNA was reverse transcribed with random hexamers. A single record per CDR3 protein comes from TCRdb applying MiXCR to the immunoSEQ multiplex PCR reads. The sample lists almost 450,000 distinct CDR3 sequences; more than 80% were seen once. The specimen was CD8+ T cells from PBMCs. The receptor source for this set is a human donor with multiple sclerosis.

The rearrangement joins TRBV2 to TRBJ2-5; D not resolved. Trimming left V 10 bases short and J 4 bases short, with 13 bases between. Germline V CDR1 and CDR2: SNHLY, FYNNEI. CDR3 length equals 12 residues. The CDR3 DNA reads TGTGCCACCAGAACGGCTCTAGAGACCCAGTACTTC. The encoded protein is CATRTALETQYF.

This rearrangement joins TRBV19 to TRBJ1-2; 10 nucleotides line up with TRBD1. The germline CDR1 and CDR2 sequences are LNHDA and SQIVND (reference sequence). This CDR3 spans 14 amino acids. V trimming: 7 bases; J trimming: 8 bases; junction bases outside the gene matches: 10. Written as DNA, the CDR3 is TGTGCCAGTATCCCGGGACAGGGGTCGGAAGGCTACACCTTC. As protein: CASIPGQGSEGYTF. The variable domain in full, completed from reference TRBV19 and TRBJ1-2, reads DGGITQSPKYLFRKEGQNVTLSCEQNLNHDAMYWYRQDPGQGLRLIYYSQIVNDFQKGDIAEGYSVSREKKESFPLTVTSAQKNPTAFYLCASIPGQGSEGYTFGSGTRLTVV.

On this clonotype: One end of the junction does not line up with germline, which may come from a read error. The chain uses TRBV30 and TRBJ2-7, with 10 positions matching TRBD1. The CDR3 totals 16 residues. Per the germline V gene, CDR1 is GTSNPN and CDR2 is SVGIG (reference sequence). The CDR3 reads CAWSVLGTGEPYEQYF. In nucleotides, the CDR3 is TGTGCCTGGAGTGTACTGGGGACAGGGGAGCCCTATGAGCAGTACTTC.

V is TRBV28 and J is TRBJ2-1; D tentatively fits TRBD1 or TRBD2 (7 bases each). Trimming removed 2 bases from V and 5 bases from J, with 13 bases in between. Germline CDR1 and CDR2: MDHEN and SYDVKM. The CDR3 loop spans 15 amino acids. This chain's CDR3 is CASSLRQGGDNEQFF. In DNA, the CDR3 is TGTGCCAGCAGTTTAAGACAGGGAGGGGACAATGAGCAGTTCTTC.

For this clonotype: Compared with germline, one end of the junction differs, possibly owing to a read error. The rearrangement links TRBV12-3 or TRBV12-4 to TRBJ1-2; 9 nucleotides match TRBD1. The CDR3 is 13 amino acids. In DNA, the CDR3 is TGTGCCAGCGCCGACACAGGGGGCTCCGGCTGCACCTTC. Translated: CASADTGGSGCTF.

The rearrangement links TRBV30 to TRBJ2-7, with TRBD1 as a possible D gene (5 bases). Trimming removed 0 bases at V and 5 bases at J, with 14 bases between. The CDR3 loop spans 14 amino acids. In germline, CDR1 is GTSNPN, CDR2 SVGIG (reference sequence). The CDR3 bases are TGTGCCTGGAGTGTCGGGCAGGGAATCGACGAGCAGTACTTC. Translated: CAWSVGQGIDEQYF. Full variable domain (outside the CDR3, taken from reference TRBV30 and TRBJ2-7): SQTIHQWPATLVQPVGSPLSLECTVEGTSNPNLYWYRQAAGRGLQLLFYSVGIGQISSEVPQNLSASRPQDRQFILSSKKLLLSDSGFYLCAWSVGQGIDEQYFGPGTRLTVT.

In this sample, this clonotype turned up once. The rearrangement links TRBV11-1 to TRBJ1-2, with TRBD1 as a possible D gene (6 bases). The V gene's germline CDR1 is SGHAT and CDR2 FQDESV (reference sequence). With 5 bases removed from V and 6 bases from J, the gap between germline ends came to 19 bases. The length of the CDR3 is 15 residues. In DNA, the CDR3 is TGTGCCAGCAGCAGACGCGGGGGGCGGAAGCATGGCTACACCTTC. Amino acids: CASSRRGGRKHGYTF.

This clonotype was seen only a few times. The chain's CDR3 is CASSISGDSYEQYF. The CDR3 DNA follows: TGTGCCAGTAGTATTAGCGGCGATTCCTACGAGCAGTACTTC. This chain connects TRBV19 to TRBJ2-7, with D possibly matching TRBD2 (6 bases). This CDR3 spans 14 amino acids. Germline lookup yields CDR1 LNHDA and CDR2 SQIVND (reference sequence). V shed 3 bases and J shed 1 base, with 10 bases lying between them.

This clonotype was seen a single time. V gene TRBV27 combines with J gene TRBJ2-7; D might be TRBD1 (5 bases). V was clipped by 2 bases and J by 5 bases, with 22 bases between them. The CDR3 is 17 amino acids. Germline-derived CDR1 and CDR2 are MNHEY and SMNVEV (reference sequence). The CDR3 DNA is TGTGCCAGCAGTTTACACCCTACGTCAGGGTCGTGGAACGAGCAGTACTTC. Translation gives CASSLHPTSGSWNEQYF.

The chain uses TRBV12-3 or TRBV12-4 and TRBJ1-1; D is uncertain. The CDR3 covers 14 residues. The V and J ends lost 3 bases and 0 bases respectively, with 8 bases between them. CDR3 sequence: CASSFTGVNTEAFF. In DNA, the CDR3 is TGTGCCAGCAGTTTTACCGGGGTGAACACTGAAGCTTTCTTT.

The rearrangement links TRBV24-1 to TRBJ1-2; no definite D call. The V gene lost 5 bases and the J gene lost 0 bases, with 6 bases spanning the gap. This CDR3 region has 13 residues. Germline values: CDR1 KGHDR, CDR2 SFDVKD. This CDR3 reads CATSAGSNYGYTF. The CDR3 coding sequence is TGTGCCACCAGTGCCGGGTCTAACTATGGCTACACCTTC.